This T cell receptor (beta chain) was identified during a study of T cell changes during pregnancy in multiple sclerosis. Generated by immunoSEQ multiplex PCR, the TCRdb table keeps only in-frame clones and is missing some. The sample has 75,000 to 100,000 clones, about 92% seen once. The ends lost 0 bases at V and 8 bases at J; junction bases unmatched: 6. Germline assignment: CDR1 WSHSY and CDR2 SAAADI. The CDR3 loop spans 15 amino acids. Source: peripheral blood, taken after pregnancy. The chain uses TRBV10-2 and TRBJ1-4, with 7 bases fitting TRBD1. This TCR came from a female donor in good health, enrolled as a control in a pregnancy study. CDR3 in amino acids: CASSESLTGIEKLFF. The CDR3 DNA sequence: TGCGCCAGCAGTGAGTCCCTGACAGGGATCGAAAAACTGTTTTTT.